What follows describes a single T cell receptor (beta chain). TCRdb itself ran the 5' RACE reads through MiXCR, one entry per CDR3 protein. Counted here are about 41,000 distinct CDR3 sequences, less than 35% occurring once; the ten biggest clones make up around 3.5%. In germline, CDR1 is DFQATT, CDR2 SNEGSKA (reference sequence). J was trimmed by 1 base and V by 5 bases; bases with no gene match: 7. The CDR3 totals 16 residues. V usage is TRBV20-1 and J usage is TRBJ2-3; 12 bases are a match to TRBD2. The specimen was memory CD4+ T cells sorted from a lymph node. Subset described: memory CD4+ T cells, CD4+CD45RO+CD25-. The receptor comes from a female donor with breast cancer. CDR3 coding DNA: TGCAGTGCTCTCACTAGCGGGGGGATTGGCACAGATACGCAGTATTTT. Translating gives CSALTSGGIGTDTQYF.